What follows is one T cell receptor beta chain and its context. One end of the junction fails to match germline, which may point to a read error. Per the authors' pipeline: Reference gene primers were amplified, and this amplification served to estimate nucleated cell counts. The assay was immunoSEQ multiplex PCR, and TCRdb's table has in-frame clones only and misses some. V and J calls and clone size are those listed in that table; D and trimming were worked out from the DNA. The sample has about 200,000 clones, around four fifths seen once. CDR1 is KGHSH and CDR2 is LQKENI in the germline V gene. This CDR3 spans 18 amino acids. This sample is part of a study of blood T cell repertoires in COVID-19. For the study at large: Researchers got acute and convalescent COVID-19 samples from the United States, Italy and Spain. PBMCs, B-cell-depleted T cells, or T cells were the source of the cDNA or gDNA that made up the material.

The sample taken for sequencing was peripheral blood. The chain joins TRBV18 to TRBJ2-6, with TRBD1 matching 9 bases. This TCR was sampled from a woman aged 50 to 65 with active or convalescent COVID-19. CDR3 nucleotides: TGTGCCAGCTCAGCTTACCGGGACAGGGTCTCTTGGGCCAACGTCCTGACTTTC. Its protein is CASSAYRDRVSWANVLTF.